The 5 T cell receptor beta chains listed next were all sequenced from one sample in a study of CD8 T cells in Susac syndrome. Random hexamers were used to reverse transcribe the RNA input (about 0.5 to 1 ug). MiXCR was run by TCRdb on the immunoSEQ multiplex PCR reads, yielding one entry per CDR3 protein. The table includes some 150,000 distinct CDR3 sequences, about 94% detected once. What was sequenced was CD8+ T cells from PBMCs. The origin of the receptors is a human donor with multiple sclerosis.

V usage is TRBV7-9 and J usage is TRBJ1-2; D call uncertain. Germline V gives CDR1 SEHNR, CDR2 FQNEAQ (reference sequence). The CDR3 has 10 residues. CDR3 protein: CAIFVYGYTF. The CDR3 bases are TGTGCGATATTTGTGTATGGCTACACCTTC. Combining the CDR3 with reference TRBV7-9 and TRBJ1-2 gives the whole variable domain DTGVSQNPRHKITKRGQNVTFRCDPISEHNRLYWYRQTLGQGPEFLTYFQNEAQLEKSRLLSDRFSAERPKGSFSTLEIQRTEQGDSAMYLCAIFVYGYTFGSGTRLTVV.

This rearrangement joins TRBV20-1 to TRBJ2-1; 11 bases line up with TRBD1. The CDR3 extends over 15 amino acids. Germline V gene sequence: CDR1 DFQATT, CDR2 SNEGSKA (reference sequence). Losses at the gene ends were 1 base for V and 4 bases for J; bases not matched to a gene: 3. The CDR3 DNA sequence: TGCAGTGCTAGAGTCCGGGACAGGGGGTACAATGAGCAGTTCTTC. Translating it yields CSARVRDRGYNEQFF.

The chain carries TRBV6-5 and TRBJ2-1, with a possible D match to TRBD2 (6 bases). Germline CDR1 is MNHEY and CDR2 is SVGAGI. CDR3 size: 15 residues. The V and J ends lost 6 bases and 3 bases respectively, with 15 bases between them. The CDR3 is CASSFTGTVYNEQFF. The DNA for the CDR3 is TGTGCCAGCAGCTTCACCGGGACTGTCTACAATGAGCAGTTCTTC.

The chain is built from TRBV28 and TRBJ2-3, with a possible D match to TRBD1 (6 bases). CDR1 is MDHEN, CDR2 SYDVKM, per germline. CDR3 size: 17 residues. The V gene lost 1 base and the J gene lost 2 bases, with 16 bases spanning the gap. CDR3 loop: CASSLYPGAGATDTQYF. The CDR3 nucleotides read TGTGCCAGCAGTTTATACCCCGGGGCAGGGGCCACAGATACGCAGTATTTT.

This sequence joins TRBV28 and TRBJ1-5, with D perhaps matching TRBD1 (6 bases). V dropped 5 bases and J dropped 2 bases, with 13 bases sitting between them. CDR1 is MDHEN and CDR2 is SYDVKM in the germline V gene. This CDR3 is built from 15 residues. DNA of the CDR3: TGTGCCAGCAGTCTCCGGGGACAACGCAATCAGCCCCAGCATTTT. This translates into CASSLRGQRNQPQHF.